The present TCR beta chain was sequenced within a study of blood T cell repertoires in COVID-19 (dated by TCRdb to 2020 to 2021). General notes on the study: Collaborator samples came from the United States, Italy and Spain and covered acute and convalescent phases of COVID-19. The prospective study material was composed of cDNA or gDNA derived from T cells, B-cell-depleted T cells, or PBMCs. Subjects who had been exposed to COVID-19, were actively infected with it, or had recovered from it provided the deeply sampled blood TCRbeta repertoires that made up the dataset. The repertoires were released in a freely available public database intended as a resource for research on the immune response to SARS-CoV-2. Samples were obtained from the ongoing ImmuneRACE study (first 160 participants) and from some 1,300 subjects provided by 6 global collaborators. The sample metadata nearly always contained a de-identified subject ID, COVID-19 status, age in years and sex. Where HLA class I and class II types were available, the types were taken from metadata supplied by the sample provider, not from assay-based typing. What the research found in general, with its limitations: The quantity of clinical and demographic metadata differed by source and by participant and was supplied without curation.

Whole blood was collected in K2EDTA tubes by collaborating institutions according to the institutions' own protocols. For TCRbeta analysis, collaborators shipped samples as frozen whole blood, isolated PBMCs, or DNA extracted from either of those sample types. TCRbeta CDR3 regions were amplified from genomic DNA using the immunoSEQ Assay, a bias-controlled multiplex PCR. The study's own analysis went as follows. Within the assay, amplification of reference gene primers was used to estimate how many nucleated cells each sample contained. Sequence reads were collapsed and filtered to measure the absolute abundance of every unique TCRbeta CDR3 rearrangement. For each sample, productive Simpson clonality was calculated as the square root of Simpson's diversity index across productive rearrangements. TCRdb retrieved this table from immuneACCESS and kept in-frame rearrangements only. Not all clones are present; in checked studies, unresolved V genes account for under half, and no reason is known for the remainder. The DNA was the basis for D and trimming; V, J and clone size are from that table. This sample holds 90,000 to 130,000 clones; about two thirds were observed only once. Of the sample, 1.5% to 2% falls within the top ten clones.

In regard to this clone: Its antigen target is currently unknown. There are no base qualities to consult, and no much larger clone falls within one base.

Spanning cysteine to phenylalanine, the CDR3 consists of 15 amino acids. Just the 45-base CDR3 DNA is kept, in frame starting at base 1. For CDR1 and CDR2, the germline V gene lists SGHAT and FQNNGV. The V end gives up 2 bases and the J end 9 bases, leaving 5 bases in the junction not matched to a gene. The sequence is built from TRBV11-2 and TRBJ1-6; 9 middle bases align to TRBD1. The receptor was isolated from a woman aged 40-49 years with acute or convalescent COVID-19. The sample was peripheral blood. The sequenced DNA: TGTGCCAGCAGCTTAACAACAGGGGGCCCTTCACCCCTCCACTTT. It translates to CASSLTTGGPSPLHF.